Reported below is one TCR beta chain. Its cognate antigen has yet to be identified. The record has no base qualities; no much larger clone is one base away. This sample stems from a study of regulatory T cells in long-lasting Graves disease (dated by TCRdb to the early 2020s). About the investigation overall: Antithyroid drugs had been taken for less than 3 months by newly diagnosed Graves' disease patients. Patients with persistent Graves' disease were compared with patients with newly diagnosed Graves' disease using TCR sequencing and RNA sequencing of peripheral blood. The study was conducted in China and was registered as a clinical trial. A total of 33 samples underwent TCR sequencing: about 13 from persistent and roughly 20 from newly diagnosed Graves' disease patients.

The sample's time point label is to be understood as: newly diagnosed GD, antithyroid drugs for less than 3 months. RNA was extracted from PBMCs in TRIzol for both TCR sequencing and RNA sequencing. The diagnosis of Graves' disease was made according to American Thyroid Association guidelines. Patients for the study were recruited at an endocrinology department in Xi'an, China. From each patient, approximately 10 milliliters of peripheral blood was collected into an EDTA anticoagulant tube. Ficoll Paque Plus density gradient separation was used to isolate PBMCs, and no additional T cell sorting was done. An Agilent 2100 Bioanalyzer and agarose gel were used to assess RNA quality, and a NanoDrop 2000 was used to measure RNA concentration. For CDR1 and CDR2, the germline V gene lists SQVTM and ANQGSEA. Including cysteine and phenylalanine, the CDR3 has 15 amino acids. Only the CDR3 DNA is retained, 45 bases long and in frame from the first base. The V end gives up 5 bases and the J end 7 bases, leaving 12 bases in the junction not matched to a gene.

Library prep was done by multiplex PCR. Sequencing was performed on an Illumina HiSeq 4000. CDR3 regions were amplified by Arm-PCR with iRepertoire HTBI primers to construct TCR beta libraries. PCR products were gel purified before sequencing. The authors' pipeline ran thus. Gene usage analysis of CDR3 amino acid clonotypes relied on the 55 to 80 TRBV and 13 to 15 TRBJ segments identified across samples. COPE and FqMerger were used to merge the filtered high-quality paired reads into contigs. BLAST was used to align contigs to IMGT TRBV, TRBD and TRBJ reference genes, with CDR3 defined following IMGT. Any clonotype with a frequency above 0.1% was counted as a highly expanded clone. Repertoire diversity was measured by Shannon entropy, and V-J evenness by the Gini coefficient. A clonotype was considered public if more than one individual shared it. Clones were called with MiXCR by TCRdb after fastp trimmed the public reads at Q25, and only in-frame beta chains were retained. Rows with a matching CDR3 protein are joined into one entry that keeps the most common DNA and genes. The V and J calls, along with clone size, are taken from TCRdb and not from the paper's own processing. The sample includes 450,000 to 600,000 distinct CDR3 sequences, with approximately 15% observed a single time. Of the sample, more than 8.5% falls within the top ten clones.

Overall study outcomes, separate from this receptor: Sequencing and analysis were restricted to the TCR beta chain. Persistent Graves' disease patients showed lower TCR Shannon entropy and fewer highly expanded clones than newly diagnosed patients, suggesting clonal expansion. The authors noted that the small sample size was a limitation that may lower accuracy. Peripheral blood alone was examined, since thyroid tissue, which constituted the primary lesion, could not be accessed. Persistent patients shared more public clonotypes among themselves (over 2,500) than newly diagnosed patients did (about 900). Persistent disease showed preferential use of TRBV28, TRBJ1-2 and TRBJ2-5, whereas newly diagnosed disease favored TRBV20-1 and TRBJ2-1.

These sequences were also reported in another study, on T cells in Graves' hyperthyroidism and ophthalmopathy. That second report states: Stable Graves' hyperthyroidism was defined as no progression to ophthalmopathy during 18 months of follow-up. Hyperthyroidism patients were newly diagnosed, with disease duration under 2 months, and aged 18 to 65 years. Exclusion was applied to patients with uncontrolled infections, other autoimmune diseases, pregnancy or lactation. Diagnoses were based on clinical symptoms, serum thyroxine and TRAb, thyroid ultrasound and orbital computed tomography. For the first round of RT-PCR on the TCR CDR3, the HTBI primer set was used together with the Qiagen OneStep RT-PCR kit. Most expanded thyroid clonotypes (frequency above 0.001) were also detected in blood, a finding suggesting that blood repertoires may reflect thyroid immune responses. A 13 V-J signature model separated ophthalmopathy from stable hyperthyroidism, with roughly 88% sensitivity and about 81% specificity in cross-validation and 80%/75% in testing. During validation, the model predicted progression to ophthalmopathy a median of roughly six months ahead of onset, with almost 71% sensitivity and about 75% specificity. A discovery cohort of about a hundred patients, approximately 44 with Graves' ophthalmopathy and approximately 55 with stable Graves' hyperthyroidism, was used to find distinguishing TCR V-J signatures. Whether ophthalmopathy could be predicted prospectively was tested in an independent validation cohort made up of under 20 hyperthyroidism patients plus 17 patients who later progressed to ophthalmopathy. For training and testing, the 100 or so patients in the discovery cohort were randomly divided in a 7:3 ratio. In more than five Graves' hyperthyroidism patients, the study also compared T-cell repertoires from thyroid tissue with T-cell repertoires from blood. After sampling, hyperthyroidism patients received methimazole starting at 30 mg daily, and ophthalmopathy patients received high-dose intravenous methylprednisolone. The libraries were constructed in a second round of multiplex PCR and then size-selected and purified. Paired-end sequencing of the libraries was performed with 100 bp reads on an Illumina HiSeq2000. SOAPnuke was used to process the raw data, throwing out any read that contained adapters or uncalled bases, had a mean Phred below 15, or lacked an exact constant-primer or identifier match. High-quality paired reads were merged with COPE v1.2.5, and unique nucleotide sequences were defined as clonotypes. MiTCR v1.1 was used to align clonotypes to the IMGT TRBV, TRBD and TRBJ reference segments. Only V-J combinations with frequency above 0.0001, covering 99.2% of repertoires, were analysed. The TCS score was defined as the ratio of F50 (clonal expansion) to E x V (chaos), calculated using BLOSUM62-based TCRdist between CDR3 peptides within each V-J. Welch's t-statistics and random forest reduced 500 to 550 V-J features to roughly 13, which were used in a naive Bayes classifier (R e1071). No statistical method was used to set the sample size in advance, and investigators knew the group allocation. TCR Vbeta CDR3 sequencing of roughly 140 peripheral blood samples (over 40 ophthalmopathy, 75 or so hyperthyroidism and approximately 17 progressor patients) is reported in the paper.

The sequenced sample was peripheral blood mononuclear cells (PBMCs), obtained at new diagnosis, from a patient treated with antithyroid drugs. The chain employs TRBV29-1 and TRBJ1-4; 8 of the junction bases match TRBD1. The sequence came from a man younger than 45 with Graves disease. Donor details come from another sample of the same person, matched by shared clones. The DNA sequence reads TGCAGCGTTAGCGGGACAGGAGGTCGCCGTGAAAAACTGTTTTTT. Protein translation: CSVSGTGGRREKLFF.